These 25 T cell receptor beta chains were all obtained from the same sample, sequenced in a study of blood T cell repertoires in COVID-19. Profiling relied on immunoSEQ multiplex PCR, and the TCRdb table lists in-frame clones only, not all of them. The table shows around 87,000 clones, with around 89% occurring only once. Sequenced sample: peripheral blood. All receptors come from a man aged 50 to 60 with acute or convalescent COVID-19.

The rearrangement uses TRBV7-8 and TRBJ1-1; D uncertain. Trimming removed 7 bases at V and 1 base at J, with 10 bases between. There are 13 residues in the CDR3. CDR1 and CDR2 (germline): SGHVS, FQNEAQ. CDR3 sequence reads: CASTRTPNTEAFF. CDR3 bases: TGTGCCAGCACCCGAACACCGAACACTGAAGCTTTCTTT.

This chain connects TRBV6-5 to TRBJ2-3; 7 bases line up with TRBD2. This CDR3 region has 16 residues. The germline V gene encodes CDR1 MNHEY and CDR2 SVGAGI. Trimming at V came to 2 bases and at J to 0 bases, leaving 5 bases not matched to a gene. The DNA for the CDR3 is TGTGCCAGCAGTTACCGGCTAGCGGCTAGCACAGATACGCAGTATTTT. It encodes CASSYRLAASTDTQYF.

The chain couples TRBV6-6 to TRBJ2-2; D gene uncertain. Looked up from germline, CDR1 is MNHNY and CDR2 is SVGAGI (reference sequence). The CDR3 has 13 amino acids. V lost 5 bases, J lost 1 base, and 5 bases lay in between. In DNA form, the CDR3 reads TGTGCCAGCAGTGTCGGGAACACCGGGGAGCTGTTTTTT. It codes for CASSVGNTGELFF.

The chain has TRBV28 and TRBJ2-1, with D tentatively TRBD1 (6 bases). The V end was cut by 2 bases, the J end by 6 bases, with 14 bases between. The CDR3 contains 15 residues. CDR1 is MDHEN and CDR2 is SYDVKM in the germline V gene. For the CDR3, the DNA is TGTGCCAGCAGTTTAAGCCCTGCCAGGGGCAATGAGCAGTTCTTC. This codes for CASSLSPARGNEQFF.

J is TRBJ2-1 and V is TRBV9; 7 nucleotides match TRBD1. Germline V lookup: CDR1 SGDLS, CDR2 YYNGEE. The CDR3 spans 16 residues. V trimming: 0 bases; J trimming: 0 bases; junction bases outside the gene matches: 3. The CDR3 protein is CASSVEGQNSYNEQFF. The CDR3 nucleotides read TGTGCCAGCAGCGTAGAGGGACAGAACTCCTACAATGAGCAGTTCTTC.

The chain has TRBV18 and TRBJ1-4; a possible D gene is TRBD1 (5 bases). Trimming took off 6 bases at V and 8 bases at J, with 16 bases between the two ends. The germline gives CDR1 KGHSH, CDR2 LQKENI. This CDR3 has 14 amino acids. In nucleotides, the CDR3 is TGTGCCAGCTCCGGCGGTGGGGGGAACGAAAAACTGTTTTTT. It yields the protein CASSGGGGNEKLFF.

This sequence joins TRBV6-4 and TRBJ2-5, with D unresolved. CDR3 length equals 13 residues. Germline CDR1 and CDR2: MRHNA and SNTAGT. The V gene lost 4 bases and the J gene lost 2 bases, with 8 bases spanning the gap. DNA for the CDR3: TGTGCCAGCAGTGTCAGCGTTCAAGAGACCCAGTACTTC. Its protein is CASSVSVQETQYF.

This sequence joins TRBV7-9 and TRBJ1-4, with a tentative D call TRBD1 (5 bases). The CDR3 is 16 amino acids. V was trimmed by 5 bases and J by 8 bases, leaving 21 bases between them. The V gene's germline CDR1 is SEHNR and CDR2 FQNEAQ (reference sequence). CDR3 sequence (DNA): TGTGCCAGCAGCCAGGGACTTCCGAAACGAGAGGAAAAACTGTTTTTT. It encodes CASSQGLPKREEKLFF.

This chain connects TRBV4-2 to TRBJ1-5, with TRBD1 matching over 7 bases. This CDR3 spans 15 amino acids. The germline V gene has CDR1 LGHNA and CDR2 YNFKEQ. With V trimmed by 0 bases and J by 1 base, 0 bases remained unmatched. The CDR3 coding sequence is TGTGCCAGCAGCCAAGAGGGACAGAGCAATCAGCCCCAGCATTTT. It translates to CASSQEGQSNQPQHF.

This clone came up a few times. This chain uses TRBV5-1 with TRBJ1-2, with no clear D. V was cut by 2 bases and J by 6 bases, with 20 bases left in between. This CDR3 spans 16 amino acids. Per germline, CDR1 SGHRS and CDR2 YFSETQ. This CDR3 reads CASSLPSGQFQNGYTF. The CDR3 coding sequence is TGCGCCAGCAGCTTACCTTCTGGGCAGTTCCAAAATGGCTACACCTTC.

V usage is TRBV7-3 and J usage is TRBJ2-1, with D perhaps matching TRBD2 (6 bases). This CDR3 is built from 14 residues. Germline V lookup: CDR1 SGHTA, CDR2 FQGTGA. Trimming took off 5 bases at V and 10 bases at J, with 18 bases between the two ends. CDR3 sequence reads: CASSPGGQEGEQFF. Here the CDR3 DNA reads TGTGCCAGCAGCCCTGGGGGTCAGGAGGGCGAGCAGTTCTTC.

The chain combines TRBV5-6 with TRBJ2-4; 14 nucleotides agree with TRBD2. The junction had 4 bases not matched to a gene; V was cut back by 7 bases and J by 4 bases. The V gene's germline CDR1 is SGHDT and CDR2 YYEEEE. This CDR3 region has 15 residues. This CDR3 reads CASPWTSGGKNIQYF. The CDR3 nucleotides are TGTGCCAGCCCATGGACTAGCGGGGGGAAAAACATTCAGTACTTC.

This rearrangement joins TRBV7-7 to TRBJ2-3; D is perhaps TRBD2 (5 bases). Germline V CDR1 and CDR2: SSHAT, FNYEAQ (reference sequence). Trimming removed 5 bases at V and 1 base at J, with 13 bases between. The CDR3 is 15 amino acids. In DNA form, the CDR3 reads TGTGCCAGCAGCCTCAACCCCGGGGGCACAGATACGCAGTATTTT. It yields the protein CASSLNPGGTDTQYF.

This clone was picked up one time. The V and J genes are TRBV19 and TRBJ2-5, with D unresolved. V was clipped by 6 bases and J by 2 bases, with 10 bases between them. There are 13 residues in the CDR3. The germline V gene encodes CDR1 LNHDA and CDR2 SQIVND (reference sequence). CDR3 DNA sequence: TGTGCCAGTAGGTCTTGGGCACAAGAGACCCAGTACTTC. Translation gives CASRSWAQETQYF.

The rearrangement uses TRBV6-2 or TRBV6-3 and TRBJ1-6; 7 bases align to TRBD1. This CDR3 has 15 residues. V was pared by 4 bases and J by 5 bases, with 5 bases of the junction left unmatched. Germline CDR1 is MNHEY and CDR2 is SVGEGT. As DNA, the CDR3 is TGTGCCAGCAGTTTCCAGACAGGGAATAATTCACCCCTCCACTTT. Translation: CASSFQTGNNSPLHF.

The chain couples TRBV6-1 to TRBJ1-2; 9 positions match TRBD1. V gave up 4 bases and J gave up 4 bases; unmatched junction bases: 10. CDR3 length: 16 amino acids. Germline V gives CDR1 MNHNS, CDR2 SASEGT. The CDR3 sequence: CASSAYTGGAGYGYTF. DNA of the CDR3: TGTGCCAGCAGTGCATATACAGGGGGCGCGGGCTATGGCTACACCTTC.

The chain carries TRBV18 and TRBJ1-2; D might be TRBD1 (6 bases). Trimming pared 0 bases from V and 7 bases from J, leaving 15 bases between. This CDR3 has 15 residues. Germline V gives CDR1 KGHSH, CDR2 LQKENI. Written as DNA, the CDR3 is TGTGCCAGCTCACCACCTAGCGACAGGAGATCTGGCTACACCTTC. Translated, it gives CASSPPSDRRSGYTF.

This clone was counted a single time. This chain connects TRBV7-3 to TRBJ2-3; no definite D call. Germline V lookup: CDR1 SGHTA, CDR2 FQGTGA. V lost 2 bases, J lost 6 bases, and 12 bases lay in between. The CDR3 sequence is 14 residues long. The CDR3 loop reads CASSLSAGQDTQYF. The CDR3 region has the DNA TGTGCCAGCAGCTTATCGGCTGGGCAGGATACGCAGTATTTT.

This clone is a singleton in its sample. The chain is built from TRBV19 and TRBJ2-6, with D possibly TRBD1 on 6 matching bases. Germline CDR1 reads LNHDA; CDR2 reads SQIVND (reference sequence). The CDR3 sequence is 19 residues long. Trimming removed 5 bases at V and 1 base at J, with 21 bases between. This chain's CDR3 is CASSPKPPGDSSGANVLTF. CDR3 nucleotide sequence: TGTGCCAGTAGTCCAAAACCCCCAGGGGATTCATCTGGGGCCAACGTCCTGACTTTC.

This rearrangement joins TRBV2 to TRBJ2-1, with TRBD2 identical over 12 bases. Per germline, CDR1 SNHLY and CDR2 FYNNEI. V shed 6 bases, J shed 10 bases, and the junction held 10 bases outside the gene matches. CDR3 length equals 15 residues. For the CDR3, the DNA is TGTGCCAGCAGGTCTAGCGGGGGGGCTTTCTCCGAGCAGTTCTTC. Its translation: CASRSSGGAFSEQFF. Filled out from reference TRBV2 and TRBJ2-1, the complete variable domain reads EPEVTQTPSHQVTQMGQEVILRCVPISNHLYFYWYRQILGQKVEFLVSFYNNEISEKSEIFDDQFSVERPDGSNFTLKIRSTKLEDSAMYFCASRSSGGAFSEQFFGPGTRLTVL.

V and J are TRBV3-1 (or the pseudogene TRBV3-2) and TRBJ1-5; no clear D gene. Trimming took off 1 base at V and 5 bases at J, with 9 bases between the two ends. The CDR3 is 14 residues long. In germline, CDR1 is LGHDT, CDR2 YNNKEL (reference sequence). The DNA for the CDR3 is TGTGCCAGCAGCCAAGCGGGTTCATATCAGCCCCAGCATTTT. This gives the protein CASSQAGSYQPQHF.

V gene TRBV14 combines with J gene TRBJ1-4; D remains ambiguous. Germline V gene sequence: CDR1 SGHDN, CDR2 FVKESK. Trimming removed 4 bases from V and 4 bases from J, with 10 bases in between. The CDR3 runs to 14 residues. The CDR3 region is CASSLVGFNEKLFF. The DNA of the CDR3 is TGTGCCAGCAGCCTTGTCGGTTTTAATGAAAAACTGTTTTTT.

This clone was seen more than once but under ten times. This chain links TRBV29-1 with TRBJ1-3, with unresolved D. This CDR3 region has 14 residues. Germline lookup yields CDR1 SQVTM and CDR2 ANQGSEA. Trimming took 1 base from V and 0 from J, leaving 7 bases between them. The CDR3: CSVEGSGSGNTIYF. DNA for the CDR3: TGCAGCGTTGAAGGGTCAGGCTCTGGAAACACCATATATTTT.

The CDR3 DNA is TGTGCCAGCAGCAAAGGTTCGGTCCCTGGAAACACCATATATTTT. It translates to CASSKGSVPGNTIYF. This chain connects TRBV21-1 to TRBJ1-3. TRBV21-1 is a recognized pseudogene. This CDR3 is 15 amino acids long.

The chain couples TRBV6-4 to TRBJ2-1, with 7 bases lining up with TRBD1. This CDR3 comprises 15 residues. V shed 4 bases, J shed 2 bases, and the junction held 5 bases outside the gene matches. Germline CDR1 is MRHNA and CDR2 is SNTAGT. The CDR3 nucleotides read TGTGCCAGCAGTGTGGGGCAGGGGGCCTACAATGAGCAGTTCTTC. Translated, it gives CASSVGQGAYNEQFF.